This T cell receptor (beta chain) was identified during a study of cytomegalovirus exposure and HLA in healthy donors. This PCR relied on a set of 60 Vbeta primers and 13 Jbeta primers. Using immunoSEQ multiplex PCR, the repertoire was profiled, and TCRdb retains in-frame clones only, with some absent. The sample yields approximately 120,000 clones, about 85% seen once. From germline, CDR1 is SNHLY and CDR2 FYNNEI. The CDR3 contains 17 residues. This clonotype was obtained from a woman in her 30s in good health and CMV-seropositive. Sequenced: PBMCs. The chain carries TRBV2 and TRBJ2-5; possibly TRBD2 for D (6 bases). The J call may be in error: the DNA end matches TRBJ2-7 better. CDR3 loop: CASSERRAGRFPYEQYF. The CDR3 region has the DNA TGTGCCAGCAGTGAAAGGAGGGCAGGGCGCTTTCCCTACGAGCAGTACTTC.